Sequencing of this T cell receptor (beta chain) was carried out in a study of blood T cell repertoires in COVID-19. Across the whole study: The analysed material was cDNA or gDNA that came from T cells, B-cell-depleted T cells, or PBMCs.

Original processing notes: Reference gene primers were amplified, and this amplification served to estimate nucleated cell counts. Profiled with immunoSEQ multiplex PCR; TCRdb holds only in-frame clones, not every one. V, J and clone size are taken as reported in that table, and D and trimming were inferred from the DNA itself. The sample includes fewer than 400,000 clones, about 85% of them seen just once. Per the germline V gene, CDR1 is MDHEN and CDR2 is SYDVKM. The CDR3 length is 14 residues. V was pared by 8 bases and J by 4 bases, with 16 bases between. Residents of about 25 US areas, aged about 18 to 95 years, made up the participants.

The clonotype comes from a woman in her twenties or thirties who had been exposed to COVID-19. The sequenced sample was PBMCs or T cells enriched from blood (not recorded which). V gene TRBV28 combines with J gene TRBJ2-3; possible D gene TRBD2, 5 bases. As DNA, the CDR3 is TGTGCCAGCCCGCCGGCGGGCCGAGCAGATACGCAGTATTTT. It codes for CASPPAGRADTQYF.